Each of the 21 T cell receptor beta chains below was sequenced from the same sample in a study of beta chain features in type 1 diabetes. Points from the study as a whole: TCRB CDR3s from Type 1 diabetes patients were moderately but significantly shorter in all four CD4+ subsets.

These receptors are not linked to any known antigen. Expressed TCRB transcripts were sequenced after all isolated RNA was converted to cDNA. Generated by immunoSEQ multiplex PCR, the TCRdb table keeps only in-frame clones and is missing some. The sample has about 400,000 clones; around an eighth are singletons. The sequenced material came from naive CD4+ T cells from blood. These receptors were obtained from a woman younger than 35 with type 1 diabetes.

The genes are TRBV7-2 and TRBJ2-5, with 10 positions matching TRBD1. The germline CDR1 and CDR2 sequences are SGHTA and FQGNSA. CDR3 length: 15 residues. The ends lost 5 bases at V and 7 bases at J; junction bases unmatched: 10. CDR3 nucleotides: TGTGCCAGCAGCCCCCAGAGGACAGGGGGAGGGACCCAGTACTTC. Protein sequence: CASSPQRTGGGTQYF.

In its sample, this clone was seen a few times. This chain's CDR3 is CASSLDRGYGYEQYF. CDR3 sequence (DNA): TGTGCCAGCAGCTTAGACAGGGGTTATGGGTACGAGCAGTACTTC. The V gene is TRBV7-2, the J gene TRBJ2-7; the match to TRBD1 covers 7 bases. Germline V lookup: CDR1 SGHTA, CDR2 FQGNSA. This CDR3 region has 15 residues. V was pared by 1 base and J by 4 bases, with 7 bases of the junction left unmatched.

This clone has more than one count but fewer than ten. The chain links TRBV6-5 to TRBJ2-7, with 7 bases aligning to TRBD1. Trimming at V came to 6 bases and at J to 3 bases, leaving 5 bases not matched to a gene. Germline-derived CDR1 and CDR2 are MNHEY and SVGAGI. This CDR3 is 13 amino acids long. CDR3 region: CASRDRRNYEQYF. As DNA, the CDR3 is TGTGCCAGCAGGGACAGGCGAAACTACGAGCAGTACTTC.

This clone was seen more than once but under ten times. The rearrangement links TRBV5-1 to TRBJ2-1, with TRBD2 matching over 9 bases. Germline V gives CDR1 SGHRS, CDR2 YFSETQ. Trimming at V came to 5 bases and at J to 7 bases, leaving 7 bases not matched to a gene. CDR3 length equals 14 residues. CDR3 sequence (DNA): TGCGCCAGCAGGCTAAGACTAGCGGATAATGAGCAGTTCTTC. Amino acid sequence: CASRLRLADNEQFF.

The chain links TRBV7-2 to TRBJ2-4; 8 bases map to TRBD2. The germline V gene has CDR1 SGHTA and CDR2 FQGNSA. Germline trimming cut 4 bases from V and 4 bases from J; bases unmatched to any gene: 9. This CDR3 has 16 amino acids. The CDR3 spells CASSSPPGGKKNIQYF. As DNA, the CDR3 is TGTGCCAGCAGCTCCCCTCCGGGGGGGAAGAAAAACATTCAGTACTTC. Variable domain in full (rest from reference TRBV7-2 and TRBJ2-4): GAGVSQSPSNKVTEKGKDVELRCDPISGHTALYWYRQSLGQGLEFLIYFQGNSAPDKSGLPSDRFSAERTGGSVSTLTIQRTQQEDSAVYLCASSSPPGGKKNIQYFGAGTRLSVL.

This rearrangement joins TRBV25-1 to TRBJ1-5; D unresolved. V was clipped by 3 bases and J by 7 bases, with 7 bases between them. Germline loops: CDR1 MGHDK, CDR2 SYGVNS. The CDR3 covers 12 residues. CDR3 coding DNA: TGTGCCAGCAGTGACTCACACCAGCCCCAGCATTTT. This translates into CASSDSHQPQHF. Together with reference TRBV25-1 and TRBJ1-5, the CDR3 gives the full variable domain: EADIYQTPRYLVIGTGKKITLECSQTMGHDKMYWYQQDPGMELHLIHYSYGVNSTEKGDLSSESTVSRIRTEHFPLTLESARPSHTSQYLCASSDSHQPQHFGDGTRLSIL.

This clone was found a few times. V and J are TRBV7-9 and TRBJ1-2, with 10 positions matching TRBD1. The CDR3 extends over 15 amino acids. Per the germline V gene, CDR1 is SEHNR and CDR2 is FQNEAQ (reference sequence). After removal of 5 bases from V and 6 bases from J, the junction contained 9 bases not matched to a gene. The CDR3 DNA sequence: TGTGCCAGCAGCCACGGGACAGGGGCTAAGGATGGCTACACCTTC. Amino acid sequence: CASSHGTGAKDGYTF. Based on the CDR3 plus reference TRBV7-9 and TRBJ1-2, the full variable domain is DTGVSQNPRHKITKRGQNVTFRCDPISEHNRLYWYRQTLGQGPEFLTYFQNEAQLEKSRLLSDRFSAERPKGSFSTLEIQRTEQGDSAMYLCASSHGTGAKDGYTFGSGTRLTVV.

The chain uses TRBV5-1 and TRBJ1-2; D unresolved. Germline V gives CDR1 SGHRS, CDR2 YFSETQ. This CDR3 comprises 15 residues. V was clipped by 0 bases and J by 11 bases, with 20 bases between them. In nucleotides, the CDR3 is TGCGCCAGCAGCTTGGTGCCGCGTGGTGACGGGGTTTACACCTTC. It yields the protein CASSLVPRGDGVYTF.

V and J are TRBV7-9 and TRBJ2-1, with D uncertain. V lost 3 bases, J lost 5 bases, and 2 bases lay in between. Germline V lookup: CDR1 SEHNR, CDR2 FQNEAQ (reference sequence). The CDR3 length is 11 residues. CDR3 DNA sequence: TGTGCCAGCAGCTTTAACAATGAGCAGTTCTTC. The encoded protein is CASSFNNEQFF.

V and J are TRBV10-3 and TRBJ2-5; weak D call: TRBD2 (5 bases). CDR1 is ENHRY, CDR2 SYGVKD, per germline. CDR3 length: 14 amino acids. The V gene lost 4 bases and the J gene lost 3 bases, with 12 bases spanning the gap. The DNA of the CDR3 is TGTGCCATCAGTGGCCCAAGAGCGGAAGAGACCCAGTACTTC. This translates into CAISGPRAEETQYF.

V and J are TRBV7-8 and TRBJ2-1, with D tentatively TRBD2 (6 bases). This CDR3 has 15 amino acids. Germline lookup yields CDR1 SGHVS and CDR2 FQNEAQ. V was clipped by 3 bases and J by 3 bases, with 12 bases between them. The CDR3 loop reads CASSFGRGRYNEQFF. The DNA for the CDR3 is TGTGCCAGCAGCTTCGGGCGGGGCCGCTACAATGAGCAGTTCTTC.

V usage is TRBV9 and J usage is TRBJ1-1; D remains unclear. V was trimmed by 0 bases and J by 4 bases, leaving 10 bases between them. Per germline, CDR1 SGDLS and CDR2 YYNGEE. The CDR3 covers 14 residues. The CDR3: CASSVVGSLTEAFF. The DNA for the CDR3 is TGTGCCAGCAGCGTAGTTGGCAGTCTCACTGAAGCTTTCTTT.

The rearrangement links TRBV2 to TRBJ1-3; D is undetermined. Trimming cost V 4 bases and J 4 bases, with 5 bases left between them. The CDR3 runs to 12 residues. The V gene's germline CDR1 is SNHLY and CDR2 FYNNEI. The CDR3: CASSVEGNTIYF. The CDR3 DNA reads TGTGCCAGCAGTGTCGAGGGAAACACCATATATTTT.

The rearrangement joins TRBV27 to TRBJ1-5, with 9 bases lining up with TRBD1. J was trimmed by 3 bases and V by 4 bases; bases with no gene match: 4. The CDR3 has 15 amino acids. Germline-derived CDR1 and CDR2 are MNHEY and SMNVEV (reference sequence). CDR3 DNA sequence: TGTGCCAGCAGTTCGGGACAGGGTCACAATCAGCCCCAGCATTTT. Residues: CASSSGQGHNQPQHF.

DNA of the CDR3: TGTGCCAGCAGCTCCCCCTCTCAGCCCCAGCATTTT. It yields the protein CASSSPSQPQHF. The V gene is TRBV7-2, the J gene TRBJ1-5; D not certain. Germline V gene data show CDR1 as SGHTA and CDR2 as FQGNSA. Trimming removed 4 bases at V and 6 bases at J, with 7 bases between. The CDR3 is 12 residues long.

This clone was seen a few times. The chain combines TRBV6-6 with TRBJ1-5, with D hard to call. Per the germline V gene, CDR1 is MNHNY and CDR2 is SVGAGI (reference sequence). The CDR3 spans 11 residues. V was cut by 5 bases and J by 9 bases, with 8 bases left in between. The CDR3 sequence is CASSPSWPQHF. The CDR3 DNA reads as TGTGCCAGCAGTCCCTCGTGGCCCCAGCATTTT.

Only a few counts were recorded for this clone. The chain joins TRBV7-9 to TRBJ2-7, with D tentatively TRBD1 (6 bases). Trimming removed 1 base from V and 2 bases from J, with 15 bases in between. Germline V gene data show CDR1 as SEHNR and CDR2 as FQNEAQ (reference sequence). This CDR3 has 16 residues. The CDR3 coding sequence is TGTGCCAGCAGCTTAGTCCGACAGGTCCTCCCCTACGAGCAGTACTTC. Translation: CASSLVRQVLPYEQYF.

This clone was seen a few times. This chain uses TRBV29-1 with TRBJ1-1; D gene uncertain. Trimming left V 3 bases short and J 1 base short, with 9 bases between. The germline gives CDR1 SQVTM, CDR2 ANQGSEA. The CDR3 consists of 13 residues. CDR3 in amino acids: CSVERQKNTEAFF. The CDR3, as DNA: TGCAGCGTTGAGAGGCAAAAGAACACTGAAGCTTTCTTT.

Only a few counts were recorded for this clone. CDR3 DNA sequence: TGCAGCGTTGTTTTACTACCCACAGATACGCAGTATTTT. Its protein is CSVVLLPTDTQYF. The chain joins TRBV29-1 to TRBJ2-3; D remains ambiguous. Between the trimmed V and J ends, which lost 4 bases and 2 bases, there was a span of 10 bases. The CDR3 totals 13 residues. The germline V gene has CDR1 SQVTM and CDR2 ANQGSEA.

This clone has just a few counts. This rearrangement joins TRBV30 to TRBJ2-3; 12 nucleotides line up with TRBD2. The ends lost 0 bases at V and 1 base at J; junction bases unmatched: 5. CDR1 GTSNPN and CDR2 SVGIG come from the germline V gene (reference sequence). The CDR3 consists of 17 residues. CDR3 nucleotides: TGTGCCTGGAGTGTATACCGGACTAGCGGGGGCACAGATACGCAGTATTTT. It codes for CAWSVYRTSGGTDTQYF.

As DNA, the CDR3 is TGTGCCAGCAGCCGTAGGACTAGCGCCTACAATGAGCAGTTCTTC. This gives the protein CASSRRTSAYNEQFF. The gene calls are TRBV28 and TRBJ2-1; the match to TRBD2 covers 9 bases. Unmatched junction bases numbered 5, after V lost 6 bases and J lost 2 bases. The CDR3 totals 15 residues. CDR1 MDHEN and CDR2 SYDVKM come from the germline V gene.